The 18 T cell receptor beta chains reported below all come from one sample, sequenced in a study of T cells after yellow fever vaccination. TCRdb redid the calling of the 5' RACE reads with MiXCR, one entry per CDR3 protein. The sample contains fewer than 450,000 distinct CDR3 sequences, roughly 4.3% of which appear only once. The sample consisted of PBMCs, taken 5 days after the yellow fever booster vaccination. These receptor sequences come from a man aged 18-30 years who received the YFV17D yellow fever vaccine.

This clonotype appeared many times. The genes are TRBV10-3 and TRBJ1-5, with 8 bases aligning to TRBD1. This CDR3 region has 15 residues. The germline V gene has CDR1 ENHRY and CDR2 SYGVKD. Trimming removed 10 bases from V and 2 bases from J; junction bases left unmatched: 10. CDR3 bases: TGTGCCACCTCCCAGGACAGGGAGGGCAATCAGCCCCAGCATTTT. This gives the protein CATSQDREGNQPQHF.

The gene calls are TRBV29-1 and TRBJ2-6; possibly TRBD1 for D (6 bases). Germline CDR1 SQVTM, CDR2 ANQGSEA. V was cut by 6 bases and J by 2 bases, with 11 bases left in between. The CDR3 length is 14 residues. CDR3 protein: CSVAAGAGANVLTF. The DNA of the CDR3 is TGCAGCGTAGCGGCAGGGGCTGGGGCCAACGTCCTGACTTTC. The entire variable domain, with the rest obtained from reference TRBV29-1 and TRBJ2-6, is as follows: SAVISQKPSRDICQRGTSLTIQCQVDSQVTMMFWYRQQPGQSLTLIATANQGSEATYESGFVIDKFPISRPNLTFSTLTVSNMSPEDSSIYLCSVAAGAGANVLTFGAGSRLTVL.

This clonotype was recorded many times. This chain links TRBV7-3 with TRBJ2-1; 8 bases line up with TRBD2. Germline trimming cut 4 bases from V and 4 bases from J; bases unmatched to any gene: 0. Germline V CDR1 and CDR2: SGHTA, FQGTGA. CDR3 size: 13 residues. The CDR3 is CASSSGGYNEQFF. CDR3 DNA: TGTGCCAGCAGCTCGGGGGGGTACAATGAGCAGTTCTTC.

This clonotype was counted between two and nine times. CDR3 amino acids: CASSQDTWRNEQFF. The CDR3 DNA reads TGTGCCAGCAGCCAAGATACGTGGCGGAATGAGCAGTTCTTC. This chain links TRBV14 with TRBJ2-1; D is undetermined. Between the trimmed V and J ends, which lost 0 bases and 7 bases, there was a span of 10 bases. The CDR3 totals 14 residues. CDR1 is SGHDN, CDR2 FVKESK, per germline.

This clonotype has just a few counts. The chain is built from TRBV29-1 and TRBJ2-1, with 8 nucleotides matching TRBD1. With V trimmed by 6 bases and J by 5 bases, 6 bases remained unmatched. Per the germline V gene, CDR1 is SQVTM and CDR2 is ANQGSEA. The length of the CDR3 is 13 residues. This chain's CDR3 is CSVGGTGNNEQFF. The CDR3 region has the DNA TGCAGCGTCGGCGGGACAGGTAACAATGAGCAGTTCTTC.

The chain employs TRBV4-1 and TRBJ1-5, with 9 positions matching TRBD1. The J segment lost 4 bases and the V segment lost 1 base, leaving 8 bases of the junction unmatched. Germline CDR1 is MGHRA and CDR2 is YSYEKL. The CDR3 contains 17 residues. The CDR3 DNA reads TGCGCCAGCAGCCAAGGGACAGGGGAACGAAGGAATCAGCCCCAGCATTTT. Translated: CASSQGTGERRNQPQHF.

This clonotype was detected a few times. This chain joins TRBV11-2 and TRBJ2-1, with TRBD2 matching 8 bases. This CDR3 comprises 15 residues. Germline V gene lookup returns CDR1 SGHAT and CDR2 FQNNGV. The junction had 7 bases not matched to a gene; V was cut back by 2 bases and J by 7 bases. The CDR3 coding sequence is TGTGCCAGCAGCTTACCGGGACTAGGGGAAAATGAGCAGTTCTTC. This encodes CASSLPGLGENEQFF.

This clonotype was observed a few times. The chain is built from TRBV6-5 and TRBJ2-1, with 11 bases lining up with TRBD2. V lost 0 bases to trimming and J lost 7 bases; unmatched junction nucleotides: 5. The germline CDR1 and CDR2 sequences are MNHEY and SVGAGI. The CDR3 covers 16 residues. CDR3 region: CASSYSGLAGGNEQFF. The CDR3 DNA sequence: TGTGCCAGCAGTTACTCGGGGCTAGCGGGGGGTAATGAGCAGTTCTTC.

The rearrangement uses TRBV7-2 and TRBJ2-4; 10 nucleotides align to TRBD2. The germline V gene encodes CDR1 SGHTA and CDR2 FQGNSA. The CDR3 has 16 amino acids. The junction had 6 bases not matched to a gene; V was cut back by 4 bases and J by 3 bases. The CDR3 DNA reads TGTGCCAGCAGCTCCCCAGCGGGGGGGCTCAAAAACATTCAGTACTTC. As protein: CASSSPAGGLKNIQYF.

This clonotype was counted many times. The chain employs TRBV4-3 and TRBJ1-5; unclear D gene. V was cut by 0 bases and J by 0 bases, with 3 bases left in between. The CDR3 consists of 14 residues. From germline, CDR1 is LGHNA and CDR2 YSLEER. The CDR3 loop reads CASSQDYSNQPQHF. The CDR3 DNA sequence: TGCGCCAGCAGCCAAGATTATAGCAATCAGCCCCAGCATTTT.

This clonotype was seen more than once but under ten times. V gene TRBV10-2 combines with J gene TRBJ2-5, with D possibly matching TRBD2 (6 bases). The CDR3 spans 11 residues. V was pared by 8 bases and J by 7 bases, with 11 bases between. Germline CDR1 reads WSHSY; CDR2 reads SAAADI. CDR3: CASRRGWTQYF. The DNA for the CDR3 is TGCGCCAGCCGGAGGGGTTGGACCCAGTACTTC.

This clonotype was seen more than once but under ten times. The rearrangement joins TRBV9 to TRBJ2-4; a weak D match, TRBD1 (5 bases). The germline V and J ends were trimmed by 0 bases and 9 bases, with 13 bases remaining between them. Germline assignment: CDR1 SGDLS and CDR2 YYNGEE. CDR3 length equals 14 residues. DNA of the CDR3: TGTGCCAGCAGCGTAGCTGCCCAGGGAAGCATTCAGTACTTC. It translates to CASSVAAQGSIQYF.

This clonotype occurred many times. V and J are TRBV7-2 and TRBJ1-1, with D unresolved. The CDR3 runs 12 residues. Between the trimmed V and J ends, which lost 4 bases and 1 base, there was a span of 4 bases. Germline CDR1 SGHTA, CDR2 FQGNSA. CDR3 sequence (DNA): TGTGCCAGCAGCTCAAAGAACACTGAAGCTTTCTTT. Translation: CASSSKNTEAFF. Based on the CDR3 plus reference TRBV7-2 and TRBJ1-1, the full variable domain is GAGVSQSPSNKVTEKGKDVELRCDPISGHTALYWYRQSLGQGLEFLIYFQGNSAPDKSGLPSDRFSAERTGGSVSTLTIQRTQQEDSAVYLCASSSKNTEAFFGQGTRLTVV.

This chain uses TRBV29-1 with TRBJ2-7, with 9 positions matching TRBD1. Germline CDR1 and CDR2: SQVTM and ANQGSEA. J was trimmed by 3 bases and V by 6 bases; bases with no gene match: 6. The CDR3 sequence is 13 residues long. This CDR3 reads CSVVQGAHYEQYF. Written as DNA, the CDR3 is TGCAGCGTAGTACAGGGGGCTCACTACGAGCAGTACTTC.

This clonotype was found many times. The chain links TRBV5-6 to TRBJ2-7, with D possibly matching TRBD2 (6 bases). This CDR3 has 11 amino acids. Per the germline V gene, CDR1 is SGHDT and CDR2 is YYEEEE. Trimming stripped 4 bases from V and 5 bases from J, with 7 bases between. The CDR3 loop is CASSRRDEQYF. In DNA, the CDR3 is TGTGCCAGCAGCAGGAGGGACGAGCAGTACTTC.

This clonotype was found a few times. The gene calls are TRBV5-1 and TRBJ2-4; TRBD1 agrees at 7 bases. There are 14 residues in the CDR3. Germline-derived CDR1 and CDR2 are SGHRS and YFSETQ. V dropped 1 base and J dropped 9; count of bases not matched to a gene: 7. The CDR3 DNA follows: TGCGCCAGCAGCTTGTGGGGGACAGATCCCATTCAGTACTTC. It is translated as CASSLWGTDPIQYF.

This clonotype was picked up a small number of times. The chain employs TRBV4-2 and TRBJ2-1, with D hard to call. The CDR3 spans 16 residues. Looked up from germline, CDR1 is LGHNA and CDR2 is YNFKEQ. V was shortened by 1 base and J by 9 bases, with 19 bases between the two germline ends. As DNA, the CDR3 is TGTGCCAGCAGCCAAGTGGTCGCCAGGAAGGGAAGTGAGCAGTTCTTC. Translated: CASSQVVARKGSEQFF.

The chain combines TRBV20-1 with TRBJ1-5, with a weak D call TRBD1 (5 bases). The V and J ends lost 0 bases and 4 bases respectively, with 19 bases between them. CDR3 size: 17 residues. CDR1 DFQATT and CDR2 SNEGSKA come from the germline V gene (reference sequence). As DNA, the CDR3 is TGCAGTGCTAGAGATCCCGGCCTCTCGGGGACTAATCAGCCCCAGCATTTT. It translates to CSARDPGLSGTNQPQHF.